Listed here are 22 T cell receptor beta chains from one sample, sequenced in a study of CD8 T cells in Susac syndrome. Random hexamers were used to reverse transcribe 0.5 to 1 ug of RNA. TCRdb reprocessed the immunoSEQ multiplex PCR reads via MiXCR and lists one record per CDR3 protein. The sample shows some 450,000 distinct CDR3 sequences, 85% to 90% of them seen only once. Sequenced input: CD8+ T cells from PBMCs. The receptors come from a human donor with multiple sclerosis.

The chain recombines TRBV4-1 with TRBJ2-1; 9 bases match TRBD1. The trim removed 1 base at V and 7 bases at J, leaving 8 bases unmatched. Per the germline V gene, CDR1 is MGHRA and CDR2 is YSYEKL. This CDR3 region has 16 residues. The CDR3 here is CASSQVFTGGRNEQFF. The CDR3 coding sequence is TGCGCCAGCAGCCAAGTCTTCACAGGGGGCCGGAATGAGCAGTTCTTC.

This clonotype was seen more than once but under ten times. The V call is TRBV4-2, the J call TRBJ2-7; D is tentatively TRBD1 or TRBD2 (5 bases each). There are 13 residues in the CDR3. The germline gives CDR1 LGHNA, CDR2 YNFKEQ. With 8 bases removed from V and 6 bases from J, the gap between germline ends came to 17 bases. The CDR3 protein is CASANGDDTEQYF. The CDR3 DNA reads TGTGCCAGCGCCAACGGGGACGATACCGAGCAGTACTTC.

The CDR3 DNA reads TGCGCCAGCAGGGGACTAGCGAGTAGCACAGATACGCAGTATTTT. Translating it yields CASRGLASSTDTQYF. V usage is TRBV4-1 and J usage is TRBJ2-3; TRBD2 agrees at 10 bases. The V gene's germline CDR1 is MGHRA and CDR2 YSYEKL. The V gene end was trimmed by 6 bases and the J gene end by 0 bases; junction bases not matched to a gene: 3. CDR3 length: 15 amino acids.

This chain joins TRBV15 and TRBJ2-7; maybe TRBD1 (6 bases). CDR1 and CDR2 from the germline V gene are LNHNV and YYDKDF (reference sequence). The V end lost 4 bases, the J end lost 5 bases, and 18 bases lay between the germline ends. The CDR3 runs to 15 residues. DNA of the CDR3: TGTGCCACCAGCAAGCCCATTACCGAGGGGGACGAGCAGTACTTC. It specifies CATSKPITEGDEQYF.

The chain combines TRBV14 with TRBJ2-2; 8 bases line up with TRBD1. From germline, CDR1 is SGHDN and CDR2 FVKESK. With V trimmed by 2 bases and J by 3 bases, 2 bases remained unmatched. This CDR3 contains 15 residues. The CDR3, as DNA: TGTGCCAGCAGCCAACGCAGGGGGCACACCGGGGAGCTGTTTTTT. Amino acids: CASSQRRGHTGELFF. Full variable domain (rest looked up from reference TRBV14 and TRBJ2-2): EAGVTQFPSHSVIEKGQTVTLRCDPISGHDNLYWYRRVMGKEIKFLLHFVKESKQDESGMPNNRFLAERTGGTYSTLKVQPAELEDSGVYFCASSQRRGHTGELFFGEGSRLTVL.

The chain carries TRBV29-1 and TRBJ2-4, with 7 bases aligning to TRBD1. V was pared by 7 bases and J by 8 bases, with 8 bases of the junction left unmatched. From germline, CDR1 is SQVTM and CDR2 ANQGSEA. CDR3 size: 12 residues. The CDR3, as DNA: TGCAGCGGGGGTGTGCAGGGGGACATTCAGTACTTC. Protein sequence: CSGGVQGDIQYF.

V is TRBV3-1 and J is TRBJ2-3; maybe TRBD1 (5 bases). This CDR3 has 15 amino acids. Germline V lookup: CDR1 LGHDT, CDR2 YNNKEL (reference sequence). V dropped 5 bases and J dropped 3 bases, with 15 bases sitting between them. CDR3 DNA: TGTGCCAGCAGCGCCTACCAAGGGGTAACAGATACGCAGTATTTT. Translating it yields CASSAYQGVTDTQYF.

V and J are TRBV6-1 and TRBJ1-1; no clear D gene. The CDR3 has 14 amino acids. The germline CDR1 and CDR2 sequences are MNHNS and SASEGT. The ends were cut back, 5 bases at V and 0 bases at J, with 10 bases in the middle. The CDR3 DNA is TGTGCCAGCAGTTCCGGACCTATGAACACTGAAGCTTTCTTT. Residues: CASSSGPMNTEAFF.

This clonotype has only one observation. This chain joins TRBV2 and TRBJ2-1; D perhaps matches TRBD1 (5 bases). Trimming took 1 base from V and 4 from J, leaving 8 bases between them. Germline CDR1 is SNHLY and CDR2 is FYNNEI. This CDR3 comprises 14 residues. CDR3 loop: CASSEGGQYNEQFF. The CDR3 DNA is TGTGCCAGCAGTGAAGGGGGCCAATACAATGAGCAGTTCTTC. Filled out from reference TRBV2 and TRBJ2-1, the complete variable domain reads EPEVTQTPSHQVTQMGQEVILRCVPISNHLYFYWYRQILGQKVEFLVSFYNNEISEKSEIFDDQFSVERPDGSNFTLKIRSTKLEDSAMYFCASSEGGQYNEQFFGPGTRLTVL.

This clonotype was counted a few times. The V and J genes are TRBV7-6 and TRBJ1-5; no clear D. The CDR3 totals 13 residues. CDR1 SGHVS and CDR2 FNYEAQ come from the germline V gene. V gave up 5 bases and J gave up 3 bases, with 8 bases separating them. The CDR3, as DNA: TGTGCCAGCAGCACCACTCCCAATCAGCCCCAGCATTTT. Its protein product is CASSTTPNQPQHF.

The chain recombines TRBV20-1 with TRBJ2-4; D remains unclear. This CDR3 is built from 15 residues. The germline V and J ends were trimmed by 0 bases and 4 bases, with 13 bases remaining between them. The germline V gene has CDR1 DFQATT and CDR2 SNEGSKA (reference sequence). Written as DNA, the CDR3 is TGCAGTGCTAGAGATCTCTATTCATCTAAAAACATTCAGTACTTC. The encoded protein is CSARDLYSSKNIQYF.

This clonotype has only a few counts. J is TRBJ2-3 and V is TRBV5-4; D not resolved. Germline V lookup: CDR1 SGHNT, CDR2 YYREEE (reference sequence). Trimming removed 1 base at V and 4 bases at J, with 4 bases between. CDR3 length: 12 residues. CDR3 DNA sequence: TGTGCCAGCAGCTTGACGGCAGATACGCAGTATTTT. It is translated as CASSLTADTQYF.

The CDR3 protein is CASSFPGYSNQPQHF. As DNA, the CDR3 is TGCGCCAGCAGCTTCCCCGGATATAGCAATCAGCCCCAGCATTTT. The rearrangement uses TRBV5-1 and TRBJ1-5, with D hard to call. Per germline, CDR1 SGHRS and CDR2 YFSETQ. CDR3 length: 15 residues. Trimming cost V 2 bases and J 0 bases, with 9 bases left between them.

Of note for this clonotype: The junction departs from germline at one end; a sequencing error may be responsible. The rearrangement links TRBV27 to TRBJ1-1; weak D call: TRBD1 (5 bases). There are 13 residues in the CDR3. Germline CDR1 MNHEY, CDR2 SMNVEV (reference sequence). The DNA of the CDR3 is TGTGCTAGCAGCCCTAGGACGGGGACCGAAGCTTTCTTT. Translation: CASSPRTGTEAFF.

The rearrangement uses TRBV6-5 and TRBJ1-1; D is perhaps TRBD1 (5 bases). Germline V lookup: CDR1 MNHEY, CDR2 SVGAGI. This CDR3 comprises 15 residues. Trimming took off 0 bases at V and 3 bases at J, with 11 bases between the two ends. CDR3 sequence reads: CASSYSGAAHTEAFF. The CDR3 nucleotides read TGTGCCAGCAGTTACTCTGGGGCGGCGCACACTGAAGCTTTCTTT.

The chain uses TRBV4-1 and TRBJ1-6; D call uncertain. The CDR3 is made up of 16 amino acids. Germline CDR1 and CDR2: MGHRA and YSYEKL. V dropped 0 bases and J dropped 9 bases, with 15 bases sitting between them. The CDR3 spells CASSQDRPGAGSPLHF. CDR3 nucleotides: TGCGCCAGCAGCCAAGATCGGCCGGGCGCAGGTTCACCCCTCCACTTT.

This chain connects TRBV5-4 to TRBJ2-5; 7 bases match TRBD1. CDR3 length: 13 amino acids. Germline V gives CDR1 SGHNT, CDR2 YYREEE (reference sequence). Trimming removed 4 bases from V and 0 bases from J; junction bases left unmatched: 0. The CDR3 sequence: CASSGTDQETQYF. The CDR3, as DNA: TGTGCCAGCAGCGGGACAGACCAAGAGACCCAGTACTTC.

The chain is built from TRBV3-1 and TRBJ1-1; D gene ambiguous. V lost 4 bases to trimming and J lost 11 bases, with 20 bases between them. Germline loops: CDR1 LGHDT, CDR2 YNNKEL (reference sequence). This CDR3 is built from 14 residues. The CDR3 sequence: CASSLSNRPMQAFF. In DNA, the CDR3 is TGTGCCAGCAGCCTATCAAACCGGCCAATGCAGGCTTTCTTT.

Comments on this clonotype: One end of the junction fails to match germline, which may point to a read error. The V call is TRBV5-1, the J call TRBJ1-2; 10 bases map to TRBD1. This CDR3 region has 15 residues. The germline CDR1 and CDR2 sequences are SGHRS and YFSETQ. The CDR3 here is CASSGGQGSNYGYTF. CDR3 DNA sequence: TGCGCCAGCAGCGGGGGACAGGGGTCTAATTATGGCTACACCTTC.

J is TRBJ2-7 and V is TRBV5-1; maybe TRBD2 (5 bases). Trimming removed 5 bases from V and 3 bases from J, with 12 bases in between. The CDR3 sequence is 13 residues long. CDR1 SGHRS and CDR2 YFSETQ come from the germline V gene. CDR3 DNA sequence: TGCGCCAGCAGGAGGGCCAGCTTCTACGAGCAGTACTTC. Protein: CASRRASFYEQYF.

This chain joins TRBV2 and TRBJ2-1, with TRBD2 matching 9 bases. The CDR3 runs to 16 residues. Germline CDR1 reads SNHLY; CDR2 reads FYNNEI. With V trimmed by 4 bases and J by 2 bases, 6 bases remained unmatched. This CDR3 reads CASSVGSGSTYNEQFF. DNA of the CDR3: TGTGCCAGCAGTGTCGGTAGCGGGAGTACCTACAATGAGCAGTTCTTC.

The chain carries TRBV30 and TRBJ2-1; 9 nucleotides line up with TRBD2. CDR3 length equals 13 residues. V shed 4 bases, J shed 9 bases, and the junction held 7 bases outside the gene matches. CDR1 and CDR2 (germline): GTSNPN, SVGIG (reference sequence). Written as DNA, the CDR3 is TGTGCCTGGATGCGGGAGGGCCGGGGTGAGCAGTTCTTC. Translation: CAWMREGRGEQFF.